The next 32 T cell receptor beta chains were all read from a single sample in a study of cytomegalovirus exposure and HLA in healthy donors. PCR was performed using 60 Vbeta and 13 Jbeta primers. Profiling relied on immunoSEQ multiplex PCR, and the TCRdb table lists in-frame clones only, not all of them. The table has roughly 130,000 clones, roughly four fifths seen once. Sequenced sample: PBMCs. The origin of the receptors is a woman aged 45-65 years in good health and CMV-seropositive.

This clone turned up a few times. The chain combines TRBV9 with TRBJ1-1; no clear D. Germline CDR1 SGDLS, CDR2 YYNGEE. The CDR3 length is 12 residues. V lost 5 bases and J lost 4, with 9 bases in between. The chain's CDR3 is CASSRGSTEAFF. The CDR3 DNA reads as TGTGCCAGCAGTCGAGGCTCCACTGAAGCTTTCTTT.

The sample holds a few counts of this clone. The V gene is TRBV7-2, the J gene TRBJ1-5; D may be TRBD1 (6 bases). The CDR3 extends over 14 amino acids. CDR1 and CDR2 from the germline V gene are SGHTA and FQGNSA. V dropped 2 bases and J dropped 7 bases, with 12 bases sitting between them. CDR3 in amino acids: CASSLTTGGQPQHF. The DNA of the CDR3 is TGTGCCAGCAGCTTAACGACAGGCGGGCAGCCCCAGCATTTT.

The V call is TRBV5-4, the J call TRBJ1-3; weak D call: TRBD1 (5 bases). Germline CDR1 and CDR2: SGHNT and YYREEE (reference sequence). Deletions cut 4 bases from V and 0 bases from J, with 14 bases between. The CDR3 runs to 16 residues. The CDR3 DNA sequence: TGTGCCAGCAGCCCGGAGGGGTCCCGCTCTGGAAACACCATATATTTT. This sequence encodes CASSPEGSRSGNTIYF.

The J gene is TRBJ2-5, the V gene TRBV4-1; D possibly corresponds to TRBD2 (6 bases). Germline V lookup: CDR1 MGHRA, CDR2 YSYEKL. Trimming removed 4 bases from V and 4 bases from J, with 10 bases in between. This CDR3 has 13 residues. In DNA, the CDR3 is TGCGCCAGCAGCCCTGCCGGGGGAGAGACCCAGTACTTC. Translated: CASSPAGGETQYF.

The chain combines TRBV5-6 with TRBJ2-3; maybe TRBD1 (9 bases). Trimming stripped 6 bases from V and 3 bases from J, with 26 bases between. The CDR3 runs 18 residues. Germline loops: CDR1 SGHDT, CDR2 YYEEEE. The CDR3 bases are TGTGCCAGCAACTGGAATGCGGGGGGACAGGGCGTTACAGATACGCAGTATTTT. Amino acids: CASNWNAGGQGVTDTQYF.

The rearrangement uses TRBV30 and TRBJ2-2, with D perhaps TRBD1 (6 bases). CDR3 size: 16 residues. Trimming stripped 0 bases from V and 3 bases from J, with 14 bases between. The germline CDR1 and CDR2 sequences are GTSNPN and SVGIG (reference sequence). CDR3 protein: CAWSVGGRTDTGELFF. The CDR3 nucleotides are TGTGCCTGGAGTGTAGGGGGTCGGACGGACACCGGGGAGCTGTTTTTT.

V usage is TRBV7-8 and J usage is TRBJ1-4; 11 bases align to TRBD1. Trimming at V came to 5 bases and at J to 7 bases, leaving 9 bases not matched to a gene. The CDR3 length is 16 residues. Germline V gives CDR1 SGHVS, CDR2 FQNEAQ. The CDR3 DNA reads TGTGCCAGCAGCGCCGGACAGGGGGCCATCTCTGAAAAACTGTTTTTT. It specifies CASSAGQGAISEKLFF.

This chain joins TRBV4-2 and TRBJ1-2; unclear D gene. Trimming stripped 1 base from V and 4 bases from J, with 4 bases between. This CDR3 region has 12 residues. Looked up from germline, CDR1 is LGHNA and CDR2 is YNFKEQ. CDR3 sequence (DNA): TGTGCCAGCAGCCAAGGGCCCTATGGCTACACCTTC. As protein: CASSQGPYGYTF.

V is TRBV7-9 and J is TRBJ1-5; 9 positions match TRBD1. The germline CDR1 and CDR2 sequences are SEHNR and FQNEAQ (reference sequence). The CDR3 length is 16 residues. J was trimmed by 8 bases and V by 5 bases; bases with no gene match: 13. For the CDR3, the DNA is TGTGCCAGCAGCCCCATAGAGGACAGGGGTTTCGAGCCCCAGCATTTT. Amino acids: CASSPIEDRGFEPQHF. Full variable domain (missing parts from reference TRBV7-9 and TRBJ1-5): DTGVSQNPRHKITKRGQNVTFRCDPISEHNRLYWYRQTLGQGPEFLTYFQNEAQLEKSRLLSDRFSAERPKGSFSTLEIQRTEQGDSAMYLCASSPIEDRGFEPQHFGDGTRLSIL.

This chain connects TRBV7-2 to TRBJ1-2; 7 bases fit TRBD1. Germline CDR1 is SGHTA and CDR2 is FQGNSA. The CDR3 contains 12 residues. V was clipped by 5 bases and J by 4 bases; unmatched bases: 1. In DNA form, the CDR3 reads TGTGCCAGCAGCCCAGGGGGCTATGGCTACACCTTC. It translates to CASSPGGYGYTF.

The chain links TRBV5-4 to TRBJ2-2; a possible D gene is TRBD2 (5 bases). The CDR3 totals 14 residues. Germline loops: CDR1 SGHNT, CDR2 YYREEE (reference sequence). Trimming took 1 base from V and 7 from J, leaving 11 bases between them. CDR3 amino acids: CASSLQLDVGELFF. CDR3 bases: TGTGCCAGCAGCTTGCAACTAGACGTCGGGGAGCTGTTTTTT.

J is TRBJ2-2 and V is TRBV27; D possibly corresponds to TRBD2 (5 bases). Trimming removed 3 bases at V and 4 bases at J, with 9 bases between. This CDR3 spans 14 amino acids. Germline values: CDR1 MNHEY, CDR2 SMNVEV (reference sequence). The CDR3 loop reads CASSFRGGTGELFF. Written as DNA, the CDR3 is TGTGCCAGCAGTTTCCGGGGTGGCACCGGGGAGCTGTTTTTT.

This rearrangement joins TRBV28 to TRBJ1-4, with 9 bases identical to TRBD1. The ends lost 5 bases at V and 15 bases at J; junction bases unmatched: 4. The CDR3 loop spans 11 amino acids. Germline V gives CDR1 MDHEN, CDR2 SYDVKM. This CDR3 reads CASSPGQGLFF. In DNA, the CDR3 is TGTGCCAGCAGTCCGGGACAGGGTTTGTTTTTT.

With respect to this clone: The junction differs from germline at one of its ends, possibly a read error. The CDR3 loop reads CASSSTSTGELFF. For the CDR3, the DNA is TGTGCTAGCAGCTCCACATCTACCGGGGAGCTGTTTTTT. The chain is built from TRBV7-7 and TRBJ2-2; D call uncertain. The CDR3 has 13 residues. In germline, CDR1 is SSHAT, CDR2 FNYEAQ (reference sequence).

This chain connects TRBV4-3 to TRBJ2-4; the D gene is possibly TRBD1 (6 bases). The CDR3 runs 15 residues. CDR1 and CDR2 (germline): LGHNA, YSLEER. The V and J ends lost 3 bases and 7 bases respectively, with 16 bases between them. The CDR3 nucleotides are TGCGCCAGCAGCCATACAGGGACGGGCATGAACATTCAGTACTTC. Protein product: CASSHTGTGMNIQYF.

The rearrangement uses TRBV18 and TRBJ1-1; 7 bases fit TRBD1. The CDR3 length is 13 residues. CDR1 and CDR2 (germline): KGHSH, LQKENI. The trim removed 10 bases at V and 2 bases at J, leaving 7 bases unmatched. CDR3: CATQGGSNTEAFF. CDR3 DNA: TGTGCCACTCAGGGGGGAAGCAACACTGAAGCTTTCTTT.

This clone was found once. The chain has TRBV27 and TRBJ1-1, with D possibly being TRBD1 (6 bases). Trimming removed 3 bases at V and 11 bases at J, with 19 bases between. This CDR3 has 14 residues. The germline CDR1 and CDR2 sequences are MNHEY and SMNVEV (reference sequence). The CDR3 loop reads CASSLSERARGAFF. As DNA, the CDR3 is TGTGCCAGCAGTTTGTCCGAGAGGGCTAGGGGGGCTTTCTTT.

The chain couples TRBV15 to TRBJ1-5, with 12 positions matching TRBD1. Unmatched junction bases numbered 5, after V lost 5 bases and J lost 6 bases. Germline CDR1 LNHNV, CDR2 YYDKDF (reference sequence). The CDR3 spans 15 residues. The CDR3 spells CATSPRDRGLQPQHF. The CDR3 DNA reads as TGTGCCACCAGCCCCCGGGACAGGGGGCTTCAGCCCCAGCATTTT. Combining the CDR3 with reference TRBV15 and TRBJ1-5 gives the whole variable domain DAMVIQNPRYQVTQFGKPVTLSCSQTLNHNVMYWYQQKSSQAPKLLFHYYDKDFNNEADTPDNFQSRRPNTSFCFLDIRSPGLGDTAMYLCATSPRDRGLQPQHFGDGTRLSIL.

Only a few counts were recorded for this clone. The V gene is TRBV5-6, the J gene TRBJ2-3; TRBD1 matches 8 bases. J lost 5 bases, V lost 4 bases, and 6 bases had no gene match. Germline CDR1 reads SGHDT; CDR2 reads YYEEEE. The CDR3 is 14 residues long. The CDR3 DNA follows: TGTGCCAGCAGCCCCACAGGGACAGGAGATACGCAGTATTTT. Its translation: CASSPTGTGDTQYF.

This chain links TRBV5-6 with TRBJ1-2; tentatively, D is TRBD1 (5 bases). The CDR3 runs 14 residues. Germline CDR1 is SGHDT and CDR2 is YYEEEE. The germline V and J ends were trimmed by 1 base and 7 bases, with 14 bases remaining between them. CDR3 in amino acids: CASSLKSRVRGYTF. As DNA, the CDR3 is TGTGCCAGCAGCTTGAAATCCAGGGTGCGTGGCTACACCTTC.

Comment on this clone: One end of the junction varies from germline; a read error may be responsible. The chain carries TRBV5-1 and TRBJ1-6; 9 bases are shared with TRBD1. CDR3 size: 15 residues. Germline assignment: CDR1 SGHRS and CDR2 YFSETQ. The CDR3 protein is CASSSGTGYNSPLHF. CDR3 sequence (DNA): TGCGCCAGCAGCTCGGGGACAGGGTATAACTCACCCCTCCACTTT.

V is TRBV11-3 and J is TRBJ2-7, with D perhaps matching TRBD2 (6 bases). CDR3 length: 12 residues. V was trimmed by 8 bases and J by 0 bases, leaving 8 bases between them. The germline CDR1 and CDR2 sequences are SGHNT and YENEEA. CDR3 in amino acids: CASGGSSYEQYF. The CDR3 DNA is TGTGCCAGCGGGGGGAGCTCCTACGAGCAGTACTTC.

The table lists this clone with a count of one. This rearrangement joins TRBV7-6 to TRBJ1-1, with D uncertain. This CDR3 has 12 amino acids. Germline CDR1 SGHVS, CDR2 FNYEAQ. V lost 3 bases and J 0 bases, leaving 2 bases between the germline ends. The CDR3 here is CASSFLNTEAFF. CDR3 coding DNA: TGTGCCAGCAGCTTCTTGAACACTGAAGCTTTCTTT.

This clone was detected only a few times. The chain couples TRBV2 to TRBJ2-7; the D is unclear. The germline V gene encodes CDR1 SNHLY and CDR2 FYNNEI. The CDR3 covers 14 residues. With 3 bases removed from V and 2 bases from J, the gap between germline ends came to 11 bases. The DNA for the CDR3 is TGTGCCAGCAGTGACACCGGGTCGCCCTACGAGCAGTACTTC. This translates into CASSDTGSPYEQYF. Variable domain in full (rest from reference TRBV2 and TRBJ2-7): EPEVTQTPSHQVTQMGQEVILRCVPISNHLYFYWYRQILGQKVEFLVSFYNNEISEKSEIFDDQFSVERPDGSNFTLKIRSTKLEDSAMYFCASSDTGSPYEQYFGPGTRLTVT.

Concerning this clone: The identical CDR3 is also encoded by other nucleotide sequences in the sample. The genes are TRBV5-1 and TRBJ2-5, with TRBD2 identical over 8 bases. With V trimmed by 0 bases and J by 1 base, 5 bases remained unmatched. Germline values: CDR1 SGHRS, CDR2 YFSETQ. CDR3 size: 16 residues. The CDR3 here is CASSLAAGGPQETQYF. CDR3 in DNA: TGCGCCAGCAGCTTGGCCGCGGGGGGTCCCCAAGAGACCCAGTACTTC. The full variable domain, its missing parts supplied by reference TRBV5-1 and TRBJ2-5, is KAGVTQTPRYLIKTRGQQVTLSCSPISGHRSVSWYQQTPGQGLQFLFEYFSETQRNKGNFPGRFSGRQFSNSRSEMNVSTLELGDSALYLCASSLAAGGPQETQYFGPGTRLLVL.

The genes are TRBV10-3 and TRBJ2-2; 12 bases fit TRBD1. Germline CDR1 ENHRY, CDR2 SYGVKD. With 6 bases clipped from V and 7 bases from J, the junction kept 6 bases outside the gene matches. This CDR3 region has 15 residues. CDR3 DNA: TGTGCCATCAGCACGGGACAGGGGGCGGTCGGGGAGCTGTTTTTT. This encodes CAISTGQGAVGELFF.

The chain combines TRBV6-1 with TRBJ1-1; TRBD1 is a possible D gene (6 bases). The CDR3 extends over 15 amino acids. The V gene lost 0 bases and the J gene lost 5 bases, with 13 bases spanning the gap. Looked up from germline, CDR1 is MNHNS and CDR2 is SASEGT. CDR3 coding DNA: TGTGCCAGCAGTGAAGCAGGGGGTGGGGCTACTGAAGCTTTCTTT. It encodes CASSEAGGGATEAFF.

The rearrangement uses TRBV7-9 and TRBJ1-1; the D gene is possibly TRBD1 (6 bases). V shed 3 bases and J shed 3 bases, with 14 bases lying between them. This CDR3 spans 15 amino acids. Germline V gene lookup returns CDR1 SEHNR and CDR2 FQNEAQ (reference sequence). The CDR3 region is CASSFLSRGDTEAFF. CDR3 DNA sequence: TGTGCCAGCAGCTTCCTAAGCAGGGGCGACACTGAAGCTTTCTTT.

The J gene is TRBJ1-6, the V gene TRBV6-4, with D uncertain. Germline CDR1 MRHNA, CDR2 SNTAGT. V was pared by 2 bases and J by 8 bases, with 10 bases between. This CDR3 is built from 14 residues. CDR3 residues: CASSDAGLDSPLHF. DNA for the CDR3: TGTGCCAGCAGTGACGCAGGCCTGGATTCACCCCTCCACTTT.

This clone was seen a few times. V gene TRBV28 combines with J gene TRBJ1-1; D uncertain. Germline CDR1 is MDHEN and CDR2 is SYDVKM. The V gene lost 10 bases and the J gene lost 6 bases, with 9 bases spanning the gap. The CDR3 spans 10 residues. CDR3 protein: CATAYAEAFF. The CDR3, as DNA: TGTGCCACCGCGTACGCTGAAGCTTTCTTT.

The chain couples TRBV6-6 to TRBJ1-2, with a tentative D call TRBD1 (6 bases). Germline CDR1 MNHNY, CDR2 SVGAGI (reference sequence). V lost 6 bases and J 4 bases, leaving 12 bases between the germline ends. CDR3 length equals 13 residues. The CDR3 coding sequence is TGTGCCAGCAGCCAACAGGGTGGCTATGGCTACACCTTC. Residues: CASSQQGGYGYTF.

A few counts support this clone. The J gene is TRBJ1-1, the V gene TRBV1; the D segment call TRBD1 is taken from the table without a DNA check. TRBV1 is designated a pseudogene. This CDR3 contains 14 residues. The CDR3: CTSKLWGRETEAFF. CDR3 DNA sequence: TGCACCAGTAAACTTTGGGGGCGAGAGACTGAAGCTTTCTTT.